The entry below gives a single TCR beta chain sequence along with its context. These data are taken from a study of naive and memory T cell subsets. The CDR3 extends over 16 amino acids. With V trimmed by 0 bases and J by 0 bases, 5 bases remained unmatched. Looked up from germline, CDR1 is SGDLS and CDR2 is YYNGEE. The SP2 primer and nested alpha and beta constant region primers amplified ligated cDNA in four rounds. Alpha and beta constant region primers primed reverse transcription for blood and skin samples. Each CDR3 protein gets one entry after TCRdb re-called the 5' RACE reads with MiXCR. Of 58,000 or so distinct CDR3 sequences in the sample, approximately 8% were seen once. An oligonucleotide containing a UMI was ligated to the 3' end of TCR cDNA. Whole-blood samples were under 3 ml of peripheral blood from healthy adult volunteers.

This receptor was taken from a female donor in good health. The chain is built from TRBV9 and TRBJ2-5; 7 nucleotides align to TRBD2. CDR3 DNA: TGTGCCAGCAGCGTAGAGGCGGGGGTACACCAAGAGACCCAGTACTTC. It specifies CASSVEAGVHQETQYF.